The 5 T cell receptor beta chains below all came from one sample that was sequenced in a study of identical twins. TCRdb fed the 5' RACE reads into MiXCR, producing one record per CDR3 protein. The table includes roughly 630,000 distinct CDR3 sequences, 7% to 7.5% detected once. The sample was also linked to a second study, of yellow fever vaccine responses in identical twins.

Sequencing was performed on PBMCs. These receptors all stem from a woman aged 18-29 years in good health.

This clonotype was detected ten times or more. The chain employs TRBV11-2 and TRBJ2-1; TRBD1 matches 7 bases. The germline V gene has CDR1 SGHAT and CDR2 FQNNGV. Trimming cost V 5 bases and J 0 bases; bases outside gene matches: 4. The CDR3 is 15 amino acids. CDR3 loop: CASSRQGNSYNEQFF. The CDR3 DNA reads as TGTGCCAGCAGCCGACAGGGAAACTCCTACAATGAGCAGTTCTTC.

This clonotype was counted between two and nine times. CDR3 protein: CASSSPSAGGADTQYF. The CDR3 nucleotides read TGTGCCAGCAGTTCGCCAAGCGCGGGGGGTGCAGATACGCAGTATTTT. This chain connects TRBV12-3 or TRBV12-4 to TRBJ2-3; the match to TRBD2 covers 8 bases. Unmatched junction bases numbered 10, after V lost 4 bases and J lost 4 bases. This CDR3 has 16 amino acids.

This clonotype showed up many times. The V gene is TRBV6-5, the J gene TRBJ2-2; D possibly matches TRBD1 or TRBD2 (5 bases each). The V end lost 7 bases, the J end lost 4 bases, and 16 bases lay between the germline ends. CDR3 length: 15 residues. Germline CDR1 and CDR2: MNHEY and SVGAGI. The CDR3 DNA is TGTGCCAGCACTTCCCTCGGGGCCCCCACCGGGGAGCTGTTTTTT. As protein: CASTSLGAPTGELFF.

The V gene is TRBV3-1, the J gene TRBJ2-2; D not certain. This CDR3 has 12 residues. The V and J ends lost 3 bases and 4 bases respectively, with 3 bases between them. The germline gives CDR1 LGHDT, CDR2 YNNKEL (reference sequence). The CDR3 protein is CASSQSTGELFF. The DNA of the CDR3 is TGTGCCAGCAGCCAGAGCACCGGGGAGCTGTTTTTT.

V usage is TRBV6-6 and J usage is TRBJ1-4, with D uncertain. Looked up from germline, CDR1 is MNHNY and CDR2 is SVGAGI (reference sequence). V was clipped by 7 bases and J by 8 bases, with 14 bases between them. The length of the CDR3 is 13 residues. The CDR3 DNA is TGTGCCAGCACCCCACGAGTCTGGGAAAAACTGTTTTTT. It codes for CASTPRVWEKLFF.